The following is a T cell receptor (beta chain) sequence with its context. Mouse gene names apply. The read ends 1 residue shy of where the CDR3 ends; the end is completed using the germline J gene. In germline, CDR1 is SGHSN, CDR2 HYEKVE. Germline trimming cut 2 bases from V and 0 bases from J; bases unmatched to any gene: 4. The length of the CDR3 is 16 residues. The sample belongs to a study of tissue T cells after allogeneic stem cell transplantation. Profiled with immunoSEQ multiplex PCR; TCRdb holds only in-frame clones, not every one. This sample carries a few thousand clones, roughly 40% of them seen once, and the ten largest clones take more than 30%. Time point denoted: mouse harvest day 14 after allogeneic transplant. The graft held 10^6 splenic CD5+ T cells and 10^7 T-cell-depleted bone marrow cells.

This clonotype originated in a female BALB/c mouse given C57BL/6 T cells with graft-versus-host disease after an allogeneic hematopoietic cell transplant. This chain links TRBV12-1 with TRBJ2-3; 10 nucleotides align to TRBD2. The material sequenced was lymph node tissue. CDR3 sequence: CASSPGLGPSAETLYF. The CDR3 DNA, read in part, is TGTGCCAGCTCTCCGGGACTGGGGCCTAGTGCAGAAACGCTGTAT.